These 23 T cell receptor beta chains were all obtained from the same sample, sequenced in a study of T cell repertoires in cytomegalovirus infection (dated by TCRdb to about 2019). These receptors lack a known antigen. Interpreted using the paper, the treatment or condition label stands for: in vitro stimulation with specific CMV peptide epitopes to enrich CMV-specific T cells. Sequenced using an Illumina HiSeq 1500. The public reads were quality trimmed at Q25 with fastp and then assembled into clones with MiXCR by TCRdb, keeping productive beta chains. Rows with a matching CDR3 protein are joined into one entry that keeps the most common DNA and genes. The sample includes some 900,000 distinct CDR3 sequences, with 30% to 35% observed a single time. Roughly 12% of the sample lies in the top ten. The sequencing here drew on cultured CD8+ T cells from PBMCs, taken from culture after CMV antigen stimulation. The receptors stem from a human donor in good health (CMV status not recorded). Some clones in this sample may be carry-over from other donors' samples.

V and J are TRBV29-1 and TRBJ2-6; TRBD2 is a possible D gene (5 bases). V lost 4 bases and J lost 2, with 12 bases in between. The CDR3 consists of 15 residues. Germline-derived CDR1 and CDR2 are SQVTM and ANQGSEA. CDR3 nucleotide sequence: TGCAGCGTTGTCAACAGCGGCGCTGGGGCCAACGTCCTGACTTTC. It encodes CSVVNSGAGANVLTF.

This chain links TRBV6-5 with TRBJ2-2, with D unresolved. Germline loops: CDR1 MNHEY, CDR2 SVGAGI. V was cut by 2 bases and J by 6 bases, with 7 bases left in between. The CDR3 runs to 13 residues. The CDR3 DNA is TGTGCCAGCAGTTACGAGTTCTCCGGGGAGCTGTTTTTT. As protein: CASSYEFSGELFF.

The rearrangement joins TRBV11-3 to TRBJ2-1; either TRBD1 or TRBD2 may fit D (5 bases each). V lost 2 bases and J lost 8, with 22 bases in between. The CDR3 consists of 17 residues. Germline V gene lookup returns CDR1 SGHNT and CDR2 YENEEA. CDR3 protein: CASSLTRGRVGSHEQFF. CDR3 coding DNA: TGTGCCAGCAGCTTAACACGGGGCAGGGTCGGAAGCCATGAGCAGTTCTTC.

The rearrangement joins TRBV4-2 to TRBJ2-2, with D possibly being TRBD1 or TRBD2 (7 bases each). Trimming shortened V by 4 bases and J by 7 bases, and 16 bases separated the two germline ends. Germline CDR1 LGHNA, CDR2 YNFKEQ. The CDR3 consists of 15 residues. CDR3 region: CASSLNTGEGGELFF. DNA of the CDR3: TGTGCCAGCAGCCTAAACACAGGGGAGGGCGGGGAGCTGTTTTTT.

V gene TRBV12-3 or TRBV12-4 combines with J gene TRBJ2-7; D possibly corresponds to TRBD1 (7 bases). V lost 1 base, J lost 3 bases, and 13 bases lay in between. The CDR3 totals 15 residues. The CDR3 DNA reads TGTGCCAGCAGTTTAGGGAGGGGGCCCCACTACGAGCAGTACGTC. Residues: CASSLGRGPHYEQYV.

The chain has TRBV19 and TRBJ1-2; 8 bases map to TRBD1. Germline assignment: CDR1 LNHDA and CDR2 SQIVND (reference sequence). The trim removed 9 bases at V and 0 bases at J, leaving 3 bases unmatched. The CDR3 covers 13 residues. DNA for the CDR3: TGTGCCAGCGACAGGGGACCTAACTATGGCTACACCTTC. It translates to CASDRGPNYGYTF.

The chain employs TRBV27 and TRBJ2-3; D unclear. Deletions cut 2 bases from V and 2 bases from J, with 11 bases between. CDR1 is MNHEY and CDR2 is SMNVEV in the germline V gene (reference sequence). This CDR3 comprises 15 residues. This CDR3 reads CASSLVGSFTDTQYF. For the CDR3, the DNA is TGTGCCAGCAGTTTAGTGGGTTCCTTCACAGATACGCAGTATTTT.

The V and J genes are TRBV7-4 and TRBJ1-1; 8 nucleotides align to TRBD1. The CDR3 is made up of 14 amino acids. Germline loops: CDR1 SGHVT, CDR2 SQSDAQ. Trimming took 6 bases from V and 5 from J; bases not matched to a gene: 8. CDR3 loop: CASRGQGARTEAFF. CDR3 nucleotides: TGTGCCAGCAGGGGCCAGGGGGCAAGGACTGAAGCTTTCTTT.

The chain links TRBV15 to TRBJ1-5; D ambiguous. Germline V lookup: CDR1 LNHNV, CDR2 YYDKDF (reference sequence). This CDR3 has 13 residues. The V and J ends lost 3 bases and 10 bases respectively, with 13 bases between them. Written as DNA, the CDR3 is TGTGCCACCAGCAGGGCAGAGGTGATCCCCCAGCATTTT. It yields the protein CATSRAEVIPQHF. The full variable domain, its missing parts supplied by reference TRBV15 and TRBJ1-5, is DAMVIQNPRYQVTQFGKPVTLSCSQTLNHNVMYWYQQKSSQAPKLLFHYYDKDFNNEADTPDNFQSRRPNTSFCFLDIRSPGLGDTAMYLCATSRAEVIPQHFGDGTRLSIL.

Ten or more counts support this clonotype. The chain links TRBV7-6 to TRBJ2-5, with TRBD2 matching over 7 bases. The CDR3 spans 14 residues. Trimming removed 2 bases from V and 3 bases from J; junction bases left unmatched: 3. CDR1 and CDR2 from the germline V gene are SGHVS and FNYEAQ. This chain's CDR3 is CASSLRAGEETQYF. Here the CDR3 DNA reads TGTGCCAGCAGCTTACGGGCGGGAGAAGAGACCCAGTACTTC.

The chain employs TRBV6-1 and TRBJ1-1; a weak D match, TRBD1 (6 bases). CDR1 is MNHNS and CDR2 is SASEGT in the germline V gene. The CDR3 totals 12 residues. The germline V and J ends were trimmed by 8 bases and 5 bases, with 12 bases remaining between them. The CDR3, as DNA: TGTGCCAGCGGGAGGGGGGAGACTGAAGCTTTCTTT. Encoded protein: CASGRGETEAFF.

This clonotype occurred a few times. J is TRBJ1-1 and V is TRBV6-2 or TRBV6-3; no definite D call. Trimming stripped 7 bases from V and 5 bases from J, with 11 bases between. Germline CDR1 is MNHEY and CDR2 is SVGEGT. This CDR3 has 12 amino acids. The CDR3 nucleotides are TGTGCCAGCAAATTCCCAGTGACTGAAGCTTTCTTT. Its protein product is CASKFPVTEAFF.

This clonotype was detected ten times or more. V and J are TRBV7-6 and TRBJ2-6, with a tentative D call TRBD1 (6 bases). V lost 6 bases and J lost 3, with 12 bases in between. Germline V gene lookup returns CDR1 SGHVS and CDR2 FNYEAQ. CDR3 length: 15 residues. The chain's CDR3 is CASRPRGSGANVLTF. The CDR3 bases are TGTGCCAGCAGACCCAGGGGAAGTGGGGCCAACGTCCTGACTTTC.

The chain joins TRBV10-2 to TRBJ2-7; 7 bases match TRBD2. The CDR3 runs to 14 residues. V lost 6 bases and J lost 0; bases outside the gene matches: 5. Looked up from germline, CDR1 is WSHSY and CDR2 is SAAADI. The CDR3 reads CASRRRESSYEQYF. Written as DNA, the CDR3 is TGCGCCAGCAGGAGGCGGGAGAGCTCCTACGAGCAGTACTTC.

This clonotype was found a few times. The chain recombines TRBV27 with TRBJ1-4; 7 bases map to TRBD1. The germline CDR1 and CDR2 sequences are MNHEY and SMNVEV (reference sequence). The CDR3 length is 15 residues. V lost 5 bases and J lost 8; bases outside the gene matches: 11. The CDR3: CASSHTTGPVEKLFF. Here the CDR3 DNA reads TGTGCCAGCAGTCACACGACAGGGCCTGTCGAAAAACTGTTTTTT.

This rearrangement joins TRBV7-2 to TRBJ2-1; tentatively, D is TRBD1 (7 bases). The CDR3 runs 18 residues. Deletions cut 2 bases from V and 2 bases from J, with 19 bases between. Germline CDR1 is SGHTA and CDR2 is FQGNSA. CDR3 protein: CASSLLDAGQSPYNEQFF. In DNA, the CDR3 is TGTGCCAGCAGCTTACTGGACGCGGGACAGTCCCCCTACAATGAGCAGTTCTTC.

There are many counts of this clonotype. This chain connects TRBV24-1 to TRBJ2-5, with D possibly matching TRBD1 (6 bases). V was clipped by 5 bases and J by 3 bases, with 18 bases between them. The CDR3 extends over 16 amino acids. Germline loops: CDR1 KGHDR, CDR2 SFDVKD. The chain's CDR3 is CATSGGRFTLKETQYF. CDR3 bases: TGTGCCACCAGTGGGGGGCGTTTTACACTAAAAGAGACCCAGTACTTC.

This clonotype was observed a handful of times. The V call is TRBV2, the J call TRBJ1-5, with a possible D match to TRBD1 (5 bases). Trimming shortened V by 6 bases and J by 3 bases, and 27 bases separated the two germline ends. The CDR3 totals 19 residues. The germline V gene has CDR1 SNHLY and CDR2 FYNNEI. CDR3 DNA: TGTGCCAGCAGAGCTGACGGGACCCATCTAAATTATCCCAATCAGCCCCAGCATTTT. Translation: CASRADGTHLNYPNQPQHF.

This clonotype was seen a handful of times. The J gene is TRBJ1-1, the V gene TRBV28; 9 bases are a match to TRBD1. The J segment lost 2 bases and the V segment lost 3 bases, leaving 7 bases of the junction unmatched. CDR1 and CDR2 from the germline V gene are MDHEN and SYDVKM. The CDR3 has 16 residues. This CDR3 reads CASSLWGDRENTEAFF. CDR3 sequence (DNA): TGTGCCAGCAGTTTGTGGGGGGACAGGGAAAACACTGAAGCTTTCTTT.

The chain uses TRBV7-3 and TRBJ2-2; 11 bases match TRBD2. Per the germline V gene, CDR1 is SGHTA and CDR2 is FQGTGA. The V gene end was trimmed by 3 bases and the J gene end by 5 bases; junction bases not matched to a gene: 2. The CDR3 is 15 residues long. The CDR3 coding sequence is TGTGCCAGCAGCTTCACTAGCGGGAGTACCGGGGAGCTGTTTTTT. It encodes CASSFTSGSTGELFF.

V gene TRBV7-6 combines with J gene TRBJ1-4, with D possibly TRBD1 on 6 matching bases. The CDR3 has 16 amino acids. V shed 5 bases and J shed 3 bases, with 16 bases lying between them. In germline, CDR1 is SGHVS, CDR2 FNYEAQ. CDR3 loop: CASSLVGGRSNEKLFF. The CDR3 nucleotides read TGTGCCAGCAGCCTAGTCGGGGGCAGGTCTAATGAAAAACTGTTTTTT. The full variable domain, rest sourced from reference TRBV7-6 and TRBJ1-4, is GAGVSQSPRYKVTKRGQDVALRCDPISGHVSLYWYRQALGQGPEFLTYFNYEAQQDKSGLPNDRFSAERPEGSISTLTIQRTEQRDSAMYRCASSLVGGRSNEKLFFGSGTQLSVL.

The V call is TRBV5-3, the J call TRBJ1-2; D remains unclear. TRBV5-3 is noted as an ORF with a role that remains uncertain. The CDR3 consists of 14 residues. V dropped 8 bases and J dropped 3 bases, with 17 bases sitting between them. The CDR3 DNA is TGTGCCAGCAGCCCCCCCGGACGTTACTATGGCTACACCTTC. Protein product: CASSPPGRYYGYTF.

This clonotype was seen more than once but under ten times. The chain is built from TRBV7-6 and TRBJ1-2; D not certain. The CDR3 loop spans 17 amino acids. Trimming took off 5 bases at V and 7 bases at J, with 26 bases between the two ends. Per germline, CDR1 SGHVS and CDR2 FNYEAQ. CDR3 nucleotides: TGTGCCAGCAGCCTATACCACCGTGGGAGCCGGAAGGCTGGCTACACCTTC. This sequence encodes CASSLYHRGSRKAGYTF.